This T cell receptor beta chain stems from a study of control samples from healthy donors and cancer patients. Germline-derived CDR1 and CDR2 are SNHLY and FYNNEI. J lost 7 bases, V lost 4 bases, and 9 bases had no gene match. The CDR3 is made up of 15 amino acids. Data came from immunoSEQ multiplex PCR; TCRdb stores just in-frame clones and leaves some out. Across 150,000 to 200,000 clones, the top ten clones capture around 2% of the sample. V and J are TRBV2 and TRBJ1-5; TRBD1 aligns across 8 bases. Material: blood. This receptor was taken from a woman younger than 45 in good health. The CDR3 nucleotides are TGTGCCAGCAGTGGACAGACAGGGGAAGGGCAGCCCCAGCATTTT. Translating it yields CASSGQTGEGQPQHF.